The 26 T cell receptor beta chains below all came from one sample that was sequenced in a study of blood T cells in healthy people across ages. With a J-beta primer mix and a sample-barcoded 5' primer, a second PCR ran 7 to 11 cycles. TCRdb re-called the 5' RACE reads through MiXCR, storing one row per CDR3 protein. The sample consists of 450,000 to 700,000 distinct CDR3 sequences, roughly 29% of them appearing once. Sequencing was done on a sample of blood. Receptors originate from a woman in her seventies in good health.

The table lists this clonotype with a few counts. The chain recombines TRBV6-2 or TRBV6-3 with TRBJ2-7; tentative D call: TRBD1 (6 bases). CDR3 length: 17 amino acids. Trimming shortened V by 5 bases and J by 1 base, and 21 bases separated the two germline ends. CDR1 and CDR2 (germline): MNHEY, SVGEGT. DNA for the CDR3: TGTGCCAGCAGTCCCCACGTCGTGCAGGGGCCTTCCTACGAGCAGTACTTC. Its translation: CASSPHVVQGPSYEQYF.

This clonotype was picked up many times. The rearrangement uses TRBV2 and TRBJ2-5, with 8 bases lining up with TRBD2. The CDR3 is made up of 15 amino acids. V was pared by 6 bases and J by 5 bases, with 11 bases of the junction left unmatched. Germline CDR1 reads SNHLY; CDR2 reads FYNNEI. DNA of the CDR3: TGTGCCAGCAGGAATACCGGGACTAGTAGGGAGACCCAGTACTTC. This gives the protein CASRNTGTSRETQYF.

This chain connects TRBV20-1 to TRBJ2-4; 10 bases line up with TRBD1. V shed 2 bases, J shed 7 bases, and the junction held 11 bases outside the gene matches. In germline, CDR1 is DFQATT, CDR2 SNEGSKA (reference sequence). The length of the CDR3 is 16 residues. CDR3 bases: TGCAGTGCTAGACCTGGGATGGGACAGGGGCATAACATTCAGTACTTC. Translating it yields CSARPGMGQGHNIQYF.

The chain combines TRBV21-1 with TRBJ2-5; the table calls TRBD2, which could not be checked here. TRBV21-1 is a listed pseudogene. The CDR3 loop spans 13 amino acids. CDR3 sequence: CASSKRLAETQYF. CDR3 in DNA: TGTGCCAGCAGCAAACGACTAGCGGAGACCCAGTACTTC.

This clonotype was detected a few times. This sequence joins TRBV7-2 and TRBJ1-4, with unresolved D. CDR1 is SGHTA and CDR2 is FQGNSA in the germline V gene. This CDR3 is 18 amino acids long. The V end was cut by 5 bases, the J end by 2 bases, with 21 bases between. This CDR3 reads CASSAHSPRGTTNEKLFF. Here the CDR3 DNA reads TGTGCCAGCAGCGCCCATTCCCCCCGGGGAACCACTAATGAAAAACTGTTTTTT.

The chain links TRBV3-1 to TRBJ1-4; the D is unclear. This CDR3 contains 13 residues. Germline assignment: CDR1 LGHDT and CDR2 YNNKEL (reference sequence). Deletions cut 0 bases from V and 6 bases from J, with 5 bases between. In nucleotides, the CDR3 is TGTGCCAGCAGCCAAGATATTGATGAAAAACTGTTTTTT. Its translation: CASSQDIDEKLFF.

This clonotype was observed a handful of times. The chain joins TRBV20-1 to TRBJ2-3; 9 nucleotides agree with TRBD1. V dropped 3 bases and J dropped 6; count of bases not matched to a gene: 13. Germline V gene lookup returns CDR1 DFQATT and CDR2 SNEGSKA (reference sequence). The length of the CDR3 is 16 residues. The CDR3 DNA reads as TGCAGTGCTAGCGGCTCCGGGACAGGGTTGATGGATACGCAGTATTTT. Translating it yields CSASGSGTGLMDTQYF.

This clonotype was detected a few times. The rearrangement links TRBV7-2 to TRBJ1-2, with D maybe TRBD1 (6 bases). The CDR3 has 14 amino acids. V was shortened by 3 bases and J by 4 bases, with 12 bases between the two germline ends. The germline CDR1 and CDR2 sequences are SGHTA and FQGNSA. The CDR3 reads CASSLADSRYGYTF. The CDR3 DNA sequence: TGTGCCAGCAGCTTGGCGGACAGCCGCTATGGCTACACCTTC. Full variable domain (rest looked up from reference TRBV7-2 and TRBJ1-2): GAGVSQSPSNKVTEKGKDVELRCDPISGHTALYWYRQSLGQGLEFLIYFQGNSAPDKSGLPSDRFSAERTGGSVSTLTIQRTQQEDSAVYLCASSLADSRYGYTFGSGTRLTVV.

This sequence joins TRBV5-1 and TRBJ2-1, with TRBD2 matching 8 bases. The CDR3 spans 15 residues. J was trimmed by 4 bases and V by 4 bases; bases with no gene match: 7. CDR1 is SGHRS and CDR2 is YFSETQ in the germline V gene. CDR3 bases: TGCGCCAGCAGCCCGGGGGGGCCGTCTTACAATGAGCAGTTCTTC. Residues: CASSPGGPSYNEQFF.

The chain joins TRBV20-1 to TRBJ2-5; TRBD2 agrees at 8 bases. This CDR3 has 15 amino acids. Germline V lookup: CDR1 DFQATT, CDR2 SNEGSKA (reference sequence). The trim removed 0 bases at V and 5 bases at J, leaving 8 bases unmatched. The CDR3 DNA sequence: TGCAGTGCTAGAGATTACAGGACTAGCCCCGAGACCCAGTACTTC. Its translation: CSARDYRTSPETQYF.

This clonotype has a handful of counts. The chain carries TRBV3-1 and TRBJ2-7; a weak D match, TRBD2 (5 bases). CDR3 length: 17 residues. Per the germline V gene, CDR1 is LGHDT and CDR2 is YNNKEL (reference sequence). Trimming left V 0 bases short and J 0 bases short, with 15 bases between. In DNA, the CDR3 is TGTGCCAGCAGCCAAGATATTGACGGGGAGAGCTCCTACGAGCAGTACTTC. Translated, it gives CASSQDIDGESSYEQYF.

This clonotype was seen only a few times. This chain connects TRBV24-1 to TRBJ2-3, with a tentative D call TRBD2 (5 bases). Germline loops: CDR1 KGHDR, CDR2 SFDVKD. The ends were cut back, 9 bases at V and 2 bases at J, with 11 bases in the middle. The CDR3 runs 13 residues. The CDR3 is CATGQEDTDTQYF. Written as DNA, the CDR3 is TGTGCCACCGGCCAGGAGGACACAGATACGCAGTATTTT.

This clonotype was seen a single time. The V gene is TRBV7-2, the J gene TRBJ2-3, with a weak D call TRBD1 (5 bases). Germline CDR1 reads SGHTA; CDR2 reads FQGNSA. This CDR3 spans 11 amino acids. Trimming removed 2 bases at V and 11 bases at J, with 8 bases between. As DNA, the CDR3 is TGTGCCAGCAGCTTACTAGACAGGCAGTATTTT. Its translation is CASSLLDRQYF.

This sequence joins TRBV5-1 and TRBJ1-1, with unresolved D. The germline gives CDR1 SGHRS, CDR2 YFSETQ. Trimming pared 5 bases from V and 0 bases from J, leaving 17 bases between. The CDR3 contains 16 residues. For the CDR3, the DNA is TGCGCCAGCAGATCCTACCCAGAGATACTGAACACTGAAGCTTTCTTT. Its translation: CASRSYPEILNTEAFF.

This clonotype was detected only a few times. This rearrangement joins TRBV4-2 to TRBJ2-4; no firm D call. CDR1 and CDR2 from the germline V gene are LGHNA and YNFKEQ. The CDR3 totals 13 residues. Trimming cost V 1 base and J 7 bases, with 8 bases left between them. CDR3 region: CASSQVGGNIQYF. The DNA for the CDR3 is TGTGCCAGCAGCCAAGTGGGCGGCAACATTCAGTACTTC.

This clonotype was seen a few times. V and J are TRBV9 and TRBJ2-5; 9 nucleotides align to TRBD2. Germline CDR1 reads SGDLS; CDR2 reads YYNGEE. Unmatched junction bases numbered 9, after V lost 4 bases and J lost 2 bases. The CDR3 consists of 16 residues. CDR3 in DNA: TGTGCCAGCAGCTTGCGGGGGGGGCAACCTCAAGAGACCCAGTACTTC. It yields the protein CASSLRGGQPQETQYF. The full variable domain, its missing parts supplied by reference TRBV9 and TRBJ2-5, is DSGVTQTPKHLITATGQRVTLRCSPRSGDLSVYWYQQSLDQGLQFLIQYYNGEERAKGNILERFSAQQFPDLHSELNLSSLELGDSALYFCASSLRGGQPQETQYFGPGTRLLVL.

The chain uses TRBV29-1 and TRBJ2-5; D might be TRBD2 (6 bases). Germline CDR1 reads SQVTM; CDR2 reads ANQGSEA. With 7 bases removed from V and 5 bases from J, the gap between germline ends came to 17 bases. The CDR3 totals 13 residues. This CDR3 is CSAEGRGGETQYF. The CDR3 DNA reads TGCAGCGCCGAGGGGCGGGGTGGCGAGACCCAGTACTTC.

Comments on this clonotype: A read error may account for a junction end that differs from germline. The V and J genes are TRBV5-1 and TRBJ2-3, with TRBD2 matching over 13 bases. CDR3 size: 16 residues. Germline lookup yields CDR1 SGHRS and CDR2 YFSETQ. The CDR3, as DNA: TGCGCCAGCAGCCCGGGACTAGCGGGGAGCACAGATGCGCAGTATTTT. The encoded protein is CASSPGLAGSTDAQYF.

This sequence joins TRBV4-2 and TRBJ2-5; D unclear. With the DNA end fitting TRBJ2-7 better, the J assignment may be wrong. Germline loops: CDR1 LGHNA, CDR2 YNFKEQ. This CDR3 region has 14 residues. The CDR3, as DNA: TGTGCCAGCAGCCAAGAGGAAGACTCCTACGAGCAGTACTTC. It codes for CASSQEEDSYEQYF.

In this sample, this clonotype turned up a few times. This sequence joins TRBV12-3 or TRBV12-4 and TRBJ1-1; D possibly corresponds to TRBD1 (5 bases). CDR3 length: 18 residues. V was trimmed by 6 bases and J by 0 bases, leaving 23 bases between them. The CDR3, as DNA: TGTGCCAGCAGCTATACCCAACGGGGGGGTTTAATGAACACTGAAGCTTTCTTT. It encodes CASSYTQRGGLMNTEAFF.

This chain joins TRBV20-1 and TRBJ2-1; TRBD2 might be the D (6 bases). The J call may be faulty, since TRBJ2-5 better matches the DNA end. Looked up from germline, CDR1 is DFQATT and CDR2 is SNEGSKA (reference sequence). This CDR3 is 13 amino acids long. The CDR3 coding sequence is TGCAGTGCTCAAAAGACTAGTAAGGAGACCCAGTACTTC. Its translation: CSAQKTSKETQYF.

The rearrangement links TRBV20-1 to TRBJ2-5; TRBD2 aligns across 15 bases. The CDR3 loop spans 15 amino acids. In germline, CDR1 is DFQATT, CDR2 SNEGSKA (reference sequence). Trimming at V came to 6 bases and at J to 2 bases, leaving 4 bases not matched to a gene. The CDR3 loop reads CSAIGLAGGQETQYF. The CDR3 nucleotides are TGCAGTGCCATTGGACTAGCGGGGGGGCAAGAGACCCAGTACTTC.

The rearrangement uses TRBV6-1 and TRBJ1-1, with 9 positions matching TRBD1. Trimming at V came to 7 bases and at J to 7 bases, leaving 10 bases not matched to a gene. Germline V CDR1 and CDR2: MNHNS, SASEGT. This CDR3 contains 14 residues. DNA of the CDR3: TGTGCCAGCAAGGGGACAGGGATGAGGGGTGAAGCTTTCTTT. Encoded protein: CASKGTGMRGEAFF.

This clonotype was seen more than once but under ten times. This chain joins TRBV18 and TRBJ1-2; no definite D call. With 8 bases removed from V and 5 bases from J, the gap between germline ends came to 15 bases. Germline V CDR1 and CDR2: KGHSH, LQKENI. There are 13 residues in the CDR3. CDR3 in amino acids: CASTPAYMYGYTF. The CDR3 coding sequence is TGTGCCAGCACCCCAGCGTACATGTATGGCTACACCTTC.

The gene calls are TRBV12-3 or TRBV12-4 and TRBJ2-3; 9 nucleotides align to TRBD1. The J segment lost 6 bases and the V segment lost 6 bases, leaving 10 bases of the junction unmatched. The CDR3 is 15 amino acids. The CDR3 loop reads CASSTRQGEKDTQYF. The CDR3 nucleotides are TGTGCCAGCAGCACAAGACAGGGGGAGAAGGATACGCAGTATTTT.

This chain joins TRBV6-5 and TRBJ2-4, with a possible D match to TRBD1 (5 bases). V was shortened by 2 bases and J by 3 bases, with 14 bases between the two germline ends. This CDR3 has 16 amino acids. Germline V gene sequence: CDR1 MNHEY, CDR2 SVGAGI. The CDR3 sequence is CASSYKGPPNKNIQYF. For the CDR3, the DNA is TGTGCCAGCAGTTACAAGGGGCCCCCTAACAAAAACATTCAGTACTTC.